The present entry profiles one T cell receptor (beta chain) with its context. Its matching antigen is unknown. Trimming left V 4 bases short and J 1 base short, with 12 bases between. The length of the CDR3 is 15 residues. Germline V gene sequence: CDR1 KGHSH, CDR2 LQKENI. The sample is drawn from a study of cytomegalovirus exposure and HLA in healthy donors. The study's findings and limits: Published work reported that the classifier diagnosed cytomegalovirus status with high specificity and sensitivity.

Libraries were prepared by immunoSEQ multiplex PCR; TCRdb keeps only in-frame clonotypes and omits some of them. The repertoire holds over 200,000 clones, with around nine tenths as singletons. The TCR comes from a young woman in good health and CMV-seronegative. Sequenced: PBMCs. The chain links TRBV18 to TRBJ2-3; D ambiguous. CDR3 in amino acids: CASSLGASGTDTQYF. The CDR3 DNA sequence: TGTGCCAGCTCACTTGGAGCCTCTGGCACAGATACGCAGTATTTT.